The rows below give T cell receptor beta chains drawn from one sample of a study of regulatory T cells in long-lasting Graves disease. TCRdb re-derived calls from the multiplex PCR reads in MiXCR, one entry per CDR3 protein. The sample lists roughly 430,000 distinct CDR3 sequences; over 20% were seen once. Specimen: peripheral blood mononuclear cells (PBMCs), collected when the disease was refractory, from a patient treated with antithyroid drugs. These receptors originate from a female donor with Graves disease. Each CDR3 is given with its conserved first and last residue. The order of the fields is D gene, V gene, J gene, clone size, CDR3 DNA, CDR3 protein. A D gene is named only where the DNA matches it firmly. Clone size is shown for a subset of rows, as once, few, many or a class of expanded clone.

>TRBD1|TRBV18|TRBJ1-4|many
TGTGCCAGCTCACCTGGGACAGGGGATGAAAAACTGTTTTTT
CASSPGTGDEKLFF
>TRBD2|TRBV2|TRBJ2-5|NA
TGTGCCAGCAGGACTAGCGGAGACCAAGAGACCCAGTACTTC
CASRTSGDQETQYF
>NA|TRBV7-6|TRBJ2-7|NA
TGTGCCAGCAGCCGAAGACCCAGGGGATCCTACGAGCAGTACTTC
CASSRRPRGSYEQYF
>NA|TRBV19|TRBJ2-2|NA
TGTGCCAGTAGAAAAGAGGGAGAGACCGGGGAGCTGTTTTTT
CASRKEGETGELFF
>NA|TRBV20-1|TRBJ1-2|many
TGCAGTGCTAATCGGGGGGCTAGTGGCTACACCTTC
CSANRGASGYTF
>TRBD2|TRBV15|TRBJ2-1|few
TGTGCCACCAGCCGCCACCGGGGACTAGCTGATGAGCAGTTCTTC
CATSRHRGLADEQFF
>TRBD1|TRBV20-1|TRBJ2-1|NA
TGCAGTGCTGAGACAGGGTCAAGGGAGCAGTTCTTC
CSAETGSREQFF
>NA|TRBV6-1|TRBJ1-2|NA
TGTGCCAGCAGCTACCGAGTTTCCAGGGGTAACTATGGCTACACCTTC
CASSYRVSRGNYGYTF
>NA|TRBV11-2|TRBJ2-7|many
TGTGCCAGCAGCTTAGGCGGAGCCTCCTACGAGCAGTACTTC
CASSLGGASYEQYF
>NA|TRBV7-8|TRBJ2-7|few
TGTGCCAGCAGCTTAGCGGGTCGCTCCTACGAGCAGTACTTC
CASSLAGRSYEQYF
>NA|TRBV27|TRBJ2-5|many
TGTGCCAGCAGTTTATTTCCGCAGGGGAGCCAAGAGACCCAGTACTTC
CASSLFPQGSQETQYF
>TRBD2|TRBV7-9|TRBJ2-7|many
TGTGCCAGCAGCTTAGCCCGCGGGAGGGCCACCTCTGGCGAGCAGTACTTC
CASSLARGRATSGEQYF